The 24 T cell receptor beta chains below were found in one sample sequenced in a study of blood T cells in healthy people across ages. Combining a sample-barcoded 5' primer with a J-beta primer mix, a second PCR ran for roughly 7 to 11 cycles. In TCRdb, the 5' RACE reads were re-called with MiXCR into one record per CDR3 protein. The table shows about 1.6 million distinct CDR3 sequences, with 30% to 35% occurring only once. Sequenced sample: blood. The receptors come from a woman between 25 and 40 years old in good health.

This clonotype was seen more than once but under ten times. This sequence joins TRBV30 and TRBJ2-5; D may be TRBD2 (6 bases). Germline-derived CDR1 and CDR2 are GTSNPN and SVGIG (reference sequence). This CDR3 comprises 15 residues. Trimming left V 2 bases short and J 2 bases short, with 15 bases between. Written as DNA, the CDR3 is TGTGCCTGGAGTCTTCTTCCTAGCGTACAAGAGACCCAGTACTTC. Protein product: CAWSLLPSVQETQYF.

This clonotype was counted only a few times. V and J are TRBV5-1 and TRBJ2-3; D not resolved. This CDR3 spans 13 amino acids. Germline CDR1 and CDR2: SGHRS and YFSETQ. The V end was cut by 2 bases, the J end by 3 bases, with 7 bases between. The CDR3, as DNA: TGCGCCAGCAGCTTTTCCGCGACAGATACGCAGTATTTT. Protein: CASSFSATDTQYF. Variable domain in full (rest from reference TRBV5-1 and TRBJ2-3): KAGVTQTPRYLIKTRGQQVTLSCSPISGHRSVSWYQQTPGQGLQFLFEYFSETQRNKGNFPGRFSGRQFSNSRSEMNVSTLELGDSALYLCASSFSATDTQYFGPGTRLTVL.

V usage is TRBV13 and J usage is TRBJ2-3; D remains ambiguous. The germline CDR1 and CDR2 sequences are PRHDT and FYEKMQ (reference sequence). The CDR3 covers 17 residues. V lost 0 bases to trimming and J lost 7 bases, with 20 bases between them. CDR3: CASSLGLRSDPDNTQYF. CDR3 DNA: TGTGCCAGCAGCTTAGGCCTTCGCTCGGACCCCGACAATACGCAGTATTTT.

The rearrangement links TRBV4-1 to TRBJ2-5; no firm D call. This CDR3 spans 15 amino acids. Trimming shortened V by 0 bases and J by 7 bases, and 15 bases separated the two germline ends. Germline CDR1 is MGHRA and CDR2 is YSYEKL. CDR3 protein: CASSQDLSVVGTQYF. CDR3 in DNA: TGCGCCAGCAGCCAAGATCTCAGCGTAGTTGGGACCCAGTACTTC.

As DNA, the CDR3 is TGTGCCAGCTCACCGAATCCGGGACAGGCCCAACTCGAGCAGTACTTC. Amino acids: CASSPNPGQAQLEQYF. The chain uses TRBV18 and TRBJ2-7; TRBD1 matches at 8 bases. J was trimmed by 6 bases and V by 3 bases; bases with no gene match: 13. The CDR3 length is 16 residues. Per the germline V gene, CDR1 is KGHSH and CDR2 is LQKENI.

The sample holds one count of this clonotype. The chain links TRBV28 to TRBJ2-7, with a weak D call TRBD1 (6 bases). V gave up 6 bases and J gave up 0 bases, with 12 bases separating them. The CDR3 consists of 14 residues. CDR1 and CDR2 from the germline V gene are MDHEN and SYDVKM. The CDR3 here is CASRGTRFSYEQYF. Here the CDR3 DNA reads TGTGCCAGCAGGGGGACAAGATTCTCCTACGAGCAGTACTTC.

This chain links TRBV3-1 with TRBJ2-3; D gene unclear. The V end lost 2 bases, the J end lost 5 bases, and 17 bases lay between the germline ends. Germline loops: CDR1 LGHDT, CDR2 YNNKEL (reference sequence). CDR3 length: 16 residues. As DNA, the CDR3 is TGTGCCAGCAGCCAACCTACGAGCCATCGGAAAGATACGCAGTATTTT. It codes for CASSQPTSHRKDTQYF.

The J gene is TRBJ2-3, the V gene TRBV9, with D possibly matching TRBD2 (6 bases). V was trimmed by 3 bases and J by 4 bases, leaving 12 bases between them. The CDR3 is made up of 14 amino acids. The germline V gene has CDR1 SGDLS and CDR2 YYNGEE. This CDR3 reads CASSDAGYPDTQYF. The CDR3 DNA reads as TGTGCCAGCAGCGATGCGGGATATCCAGATACGCAGTATTTT.

CDR3 in DNA: TGTGCCAGCAGCTCTGGCAGAAGCTCTGGGGCCAACGTCCTGACTTTC. Translating it yields CASSSGRSSGANVLTF. The V call is TRBV7-9, the J call TRBJ2-6; no clear D. Between the trimmed V and J ends, which lost 4 bases and 0 bases, there was a span of 10 bases. This CDR3 contains 16 residues. Germline V gene lookup returns CDR1 SEHNR and CDR2 FQNEAQ (reference sequence).

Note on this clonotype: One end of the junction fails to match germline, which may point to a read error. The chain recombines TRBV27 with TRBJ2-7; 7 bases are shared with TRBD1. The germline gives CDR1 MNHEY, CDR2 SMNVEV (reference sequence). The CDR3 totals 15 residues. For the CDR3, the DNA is TGTGCCGGCAGTACATACAGGGGATTCATCTACGAGCAGAACTTC. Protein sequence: CAGSTYRGFIYEQNF.

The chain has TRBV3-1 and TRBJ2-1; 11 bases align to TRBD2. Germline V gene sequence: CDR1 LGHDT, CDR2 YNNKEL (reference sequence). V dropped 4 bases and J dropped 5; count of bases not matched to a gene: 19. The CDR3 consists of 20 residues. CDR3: CASSPGLAAQGPQIDNEQFF. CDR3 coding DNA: TGTGCCAGCAGCCCGGGACTAGCGGCCCAAGGGCCCCAAATTGACAATGAGCAGTTCTTC.

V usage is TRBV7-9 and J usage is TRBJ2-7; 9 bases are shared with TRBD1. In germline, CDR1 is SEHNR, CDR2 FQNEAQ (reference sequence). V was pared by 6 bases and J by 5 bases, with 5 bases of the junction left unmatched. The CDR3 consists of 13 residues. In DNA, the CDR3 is TGTGCCAGCAGATCGGGACAGGGACACGAGCAGTACTTC. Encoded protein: CASRSGQGHEQYF.

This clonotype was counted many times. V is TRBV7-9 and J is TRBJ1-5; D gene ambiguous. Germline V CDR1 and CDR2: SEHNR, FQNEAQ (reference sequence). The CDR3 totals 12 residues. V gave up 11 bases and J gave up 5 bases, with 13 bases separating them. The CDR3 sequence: CAGGRAYQPQHF. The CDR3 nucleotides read TGTGCCGGCGGACGGGCATATCAGCCCCAGCATTTT.

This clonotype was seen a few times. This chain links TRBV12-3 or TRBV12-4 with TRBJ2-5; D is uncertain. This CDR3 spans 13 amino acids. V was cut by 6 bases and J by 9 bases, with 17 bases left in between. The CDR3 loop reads CASSEQLGQPQYF. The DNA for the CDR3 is TGTGCCAGCAGCGAACAGCTTGGTCAGCCCCAGTACTTC.

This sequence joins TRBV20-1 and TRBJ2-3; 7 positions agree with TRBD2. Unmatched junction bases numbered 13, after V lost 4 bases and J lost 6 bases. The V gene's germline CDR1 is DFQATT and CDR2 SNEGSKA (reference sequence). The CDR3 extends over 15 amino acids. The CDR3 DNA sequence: TGCAGTGCTACCCCACCGGGACTACCTTTTGATACGCAGTATTTT. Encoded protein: CSATPPGLPFDTQYF.

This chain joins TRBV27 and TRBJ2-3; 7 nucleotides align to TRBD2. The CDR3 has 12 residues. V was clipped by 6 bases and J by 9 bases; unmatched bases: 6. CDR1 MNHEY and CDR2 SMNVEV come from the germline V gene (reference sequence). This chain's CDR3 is CASRGAGTTQYF. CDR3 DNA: TGTGCCAGCAGGGGAGCGGGAACGACGCAGTATTTT.

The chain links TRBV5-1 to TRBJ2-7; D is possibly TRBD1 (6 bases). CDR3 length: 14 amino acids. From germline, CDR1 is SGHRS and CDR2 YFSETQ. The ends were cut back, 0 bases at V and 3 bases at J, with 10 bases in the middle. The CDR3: CASSLGQANYEQYF. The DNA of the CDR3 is TGCGCCAGCAGCTTGGGACAGGCTAACTACGAGCAGTACTTC.

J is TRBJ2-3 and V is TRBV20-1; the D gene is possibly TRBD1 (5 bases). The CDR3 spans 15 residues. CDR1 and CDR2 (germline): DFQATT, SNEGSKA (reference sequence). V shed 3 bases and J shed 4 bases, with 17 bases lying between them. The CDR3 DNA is TGCAGTGCTAGGGCGATGGGGCAAGGAGCAGATACGCAGTATTTT. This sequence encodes CSARAMGQGADTQYF.

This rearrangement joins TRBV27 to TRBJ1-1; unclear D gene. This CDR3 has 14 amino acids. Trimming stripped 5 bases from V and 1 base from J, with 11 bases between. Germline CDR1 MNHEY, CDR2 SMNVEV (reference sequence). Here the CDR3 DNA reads TGTGCCAGCAGTCCCCGCCCGGAGAACACTGAAGCTTTCTTT. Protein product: CASSPRPENTEAFF.

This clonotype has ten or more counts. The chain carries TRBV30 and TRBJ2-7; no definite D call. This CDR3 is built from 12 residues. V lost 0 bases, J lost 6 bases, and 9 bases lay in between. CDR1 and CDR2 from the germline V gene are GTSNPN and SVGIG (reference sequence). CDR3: CAWSVRAVEQYF. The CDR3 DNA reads TGTGCCTGGAGTGTACGGGCAGTCGAGCAGTACTTC.

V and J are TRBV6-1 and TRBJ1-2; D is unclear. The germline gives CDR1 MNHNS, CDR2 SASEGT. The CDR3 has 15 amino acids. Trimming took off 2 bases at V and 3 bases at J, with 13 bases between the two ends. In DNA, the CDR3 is TGTGCCAGCAGTGAAAGGTCCCGGGTGGACTATGGCTACACCTTC. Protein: CASSERSRVDYGYTF.

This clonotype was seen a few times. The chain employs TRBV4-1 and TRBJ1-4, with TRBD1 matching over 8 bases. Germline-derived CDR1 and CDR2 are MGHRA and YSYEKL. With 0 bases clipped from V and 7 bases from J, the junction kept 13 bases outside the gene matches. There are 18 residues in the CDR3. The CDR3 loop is CASSQDPVQGAVGEKLFF. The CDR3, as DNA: TGCGCCAGCAGCCAAGACCCGGTGCAGGGGGCAGTGGGTGAAAAACTGTTTTTT.

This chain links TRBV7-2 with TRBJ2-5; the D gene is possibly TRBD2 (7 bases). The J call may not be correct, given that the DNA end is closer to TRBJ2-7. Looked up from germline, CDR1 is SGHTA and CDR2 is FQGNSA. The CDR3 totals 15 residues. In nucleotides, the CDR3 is TGTGCCAGCAGTTCCGCCCGGGGGGCTACCTCCGAGCAGTACTTC. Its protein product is CASSSARGATSEQYF.

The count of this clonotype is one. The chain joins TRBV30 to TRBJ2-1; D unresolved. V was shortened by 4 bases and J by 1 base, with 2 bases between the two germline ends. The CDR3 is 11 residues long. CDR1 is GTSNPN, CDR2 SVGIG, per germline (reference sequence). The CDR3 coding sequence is TGTGCCTGGATGTCCTACAATGAGCAGTTCTTC. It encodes CAWMSYNEQFF.